A single sample is the source of the 20 T cell receptor beta chains below, sequenced in a study of blood T cell repertoires in COVID-19. Profiling relied on immunoSEQ multiplex PCR, and the TCRdb table lists in-frame clones only, not all of them. The profile shows around 81,000 clones, just under 85% of them singletons. Sequenced: peripheral blood. The receptors shown here come from a man in his forties or fifties with acute or convalescent COVID-19.

The DNA of the CDR3 is TGTGCCAGTAGTATCGAGAGCGGGTTAGCCAAAAACATTCAGTACTTC. It codes for CASSIESGLAKNIQYF. This chain joins TRBV19 and TRBJ2-4, with D possibly matching TRBD2 (6 bases). This CDR3 region has 16 residues. CDR1 and CDR2 from the germline V gene are LNHDA and SQIVND (reference sequence). Trimming left V 3 bases short and J 0 bases short, with 12 bases between. The variable domain in full, completed from reference TRBV19 and TRBJ2-4, reads DGGITQSPKYLFRKEGQNVTLSCEQNLNHDAMYWYRQDPGQGLRLIYYSQIVNDFQKGDIAEGYSVSREKKESFPLTVTSAQKNPTAFYLCASSIESGLAKNIQYFGAGTRLSVL.

This chain links TRBV7-2 with TRBJ1-1, with 8 bases matching TRBD1. The CDR3 is made up of 14 amino acids. V dropped 4 bases and J dropped 1; count of bases not matched to a gene: 2. The germline V gene has CDR1 SGHTA and CDR2 FQGNSA. Written as DNA, the CDR3 is TGTGCCAGCAGCTCGGGACAGGCGAACACTGAAGCTTTCTTT. Encoded protein: CASSSGQANTEAFF.

The gene calls are TRBV9 and TRBJ2-7; D possibly corresponds to TRBD1 (5 bases). From germline, CDR1 is SGDLS and CDR2 YYNGEE. V was trimmed by 0 bases and J by 9 bases, leaving 16 bases between them. The CDR3 has 14 residues. CDR3 DNA: TGTGCCAGCAGCGTAGATCAGGGATTGGTGGGGCAGTACTTC. Its protein is CASSVDQGLVGQYF.

The chain has TRBV3-1 (or the pseudogene TRBV3-2) and TRBJ2-4; 9 bases fit TRBD1. Germline V gene sequence: CDR1 LGHDT, CDR2 YNNKEL (reference sequence). V trimming: 5 bases; J trimming: 0 bases; junction bases outside the gene matches: 5. There are 16 residues in the CDR3. The CDR3 loop reads CASSFGQGLAKNIQYF. In nucleotides, the CDR3 is TGTGCCAGCAGCTTCGGACAGGGGTTAGCCAAAAACATTCAGTACTTC.

The gene calls are TRBV30 and TRBJ2-7; tentative D call: TRBD2 (5 bases). CDR3 length: 14 amino acids. Germline values: CDR1 GTSNPN, CDR2 SVGIG (reference sequence). The V and J ends lost 0 bases and 6 bases respectively, with 15 bases between them. This CDR3 is CAWSVSGGGGEQYF. CDR3 bases: TGTGCCTGGAGTGTATCTGGAGGCGGCGGCGAGCAGTACTTC.

J is TRBJ2-1 and V is TRBV28; TRBD1 matches 8 bases. The CDR3 is 15 residues long. Germline-derived CDR1 and CDR2 are MDHEN and SYDVKM. After removal of 5 bases from V and 1 base from J, the junction contained 4 bases not matched to a gene. The CDR3 DNA sequence: TGTGCCAGCAGTCAAACAGGGGGTTCCTACAATGAGCAGTTCTTC. Its protein is CASSQTGGSYNEQFF.

The chain links TRBV11-3 to TRBJ1-6; 10 bases match TRBD1. In germline, CDR1 is SGHNT, CDR2 YENEEA. V gave up 8 bases and J gave up 7 bases; unmatched junction bases: 11. This CDR3 is built from 16 residues. The CDR3 nucleotides are TGTGCCAGCCTGTGGACAGGGGGAGAATTAAATTCACCCCTCCACTTT. This translates into CASLWTGGELNSPLHF.

The rearrangement joins TRBV23-1 to TRBJ2-7, with D possibly being TRBD1 (6 bases). TRBV23-1 is given ORF status, its function remaining uncertain. This CDR3 has 15 amino acids. With 6 bases removed from V and 2 bases from J, the gap between germline ends came to 17 bases. CDR3 loop: CASSPDREVAYEQYF. CDR3 nucleotides: TGCGCCAGCAGCCCGGACAGAGAAGTGGCCTACGAGCAGTACTTC.

The chain combines TRBV12-5 with TRBJ1-5; 8 nucleotides align to TRBD1. V gave up 7 bases and J gave up 7 bases; unmatched junction bases: 9. The CDR3 covers 14 residues. Germline lookup yields CDR1 LGHNT and CDR2 FRNRAP. CDR3 protein: CASVGQGAWQPQHF. Here the CDR3 DNA reads TGTGCTAGTGTGGGCCAGGGGGCATGGCAGCCCCAGCATTTT.

The chain links TRBV9 to TRBJ1-1; the match to TRBD1 covers 7 bases. CDR3 length: 14 amino acids. The germline gives CDR1 SGDLS, CDR2 YYNGEE. V gave up 0 bases and J gave up 8 bases; unmatched junction bases: 7. This CDR3 reads CASSVALGGIEAFF. CDR3 nucleotide sequence: TGTGCCAGCAGCGTAGCTTTAGGGGGCATAGAAGCTTTCTTT.

This chain uses TRBV11-3 with TRBJ2-2; 13 bases agree with TRBD2. There are 17 residues in the CDR3. From germline, CDR1 is SGHNT and CDR2 YENEEA. V lost 5 bases to trimming and J lost 3 bases; unmatched junction nucleotides: 6. CDR3 DNA: TGTGCCAGCAGCCTTAGACTAGCGGGGGGTGACACCGGGGAGCTGTTTTTT. This sequence encodes CASSLRLAGGDTGELFF.

The V call is TRBV6-2 or TRBV6-3, the J call TRBJ1-5; D gene ambiguous. Germline values: CDR1 MNHEY, CDR2 SVGEGT. The CDR3 sequence is 13 residues long. V gave up 2 bases and J gave up 4 bases, with 6 bases separating them. CDR3 coding DNA: TGTGCCAGCAGTTACGGGGAGAATCAGCCCCAGCATTTT. The encoded protein is CASSYGENQPQHF.

The chain links TRBV7-2 to TRBJ2-5, with TRBD1 matching 7 bases. V trimming: 5 bases; J trimming: 5 bases; junction bases outside the gene matches: 14. CDR3 length: 16 amino acids. Germline V CDR1 and CDR2: SGHTA, FQGNSA. CDR3 DNA: TGTGCCAGCAGCGTAGGATCAACAGGGGATGGGGAGACCCAGTACTTC. Translation gives CASSVGSTGDGETQYF.

The chain combines TRBV10-3 with TRBJ1-5, with D tentatively TRBD1 (5 bases). CDR3 length: 17 residues. The V end lost 3 bases, the J end lost 2 bases, and 17 bases lay between the germline ends. Germline V gives CDR1 ENHRY, CDR2 SYGVKD. Written as DNA, the CDR3 is TGTGCCATCAGTGAAGATACAGGCCGGGCGGGCAATCAGCCCCAGCATTTT. This encodes CAISEDTGRAGNQPQHF.

This chain connects TRBV2 to TRBJ2-7; D is unclear. The germline V gene has CDR1 SNHLY and CDR2 FYNNEI. V was trimmed by 6 bases and J by 2 bases, leaving 5 bases between them. This CDR3 is 11 amino acids long. CDR3 amino acids: CASRLTYEQYF. The CDR3 DNA sequence: TGTGCCAGCAGACTCACCTACGAGCAGTACTTC.

J is TRBJ2-7 and V is TRBV7-8, with TRBD2 as a possible D gene (5 bases). The V and J ends lost 5 bases and 3 bases respectively, with 11 bases between them. The CDR3 has 13 residues. The germline CDR1 and CDR2 sequences are SGHVS and FQNEAQ. CDR3: CASSPDRDYEQYF. CDR3 DNA: TGTGCCAGCAGCCCAGACCGGGACTACGAGCAGTACTTC.

V is TRBV27 and J is TRBJ1-1; TRBD1 is a possible D gene (5 bases). Germline lookup yields CDR1 MNHEY and CDR2 SMNVEV (reference sequence). V gave up 5 bases and J gave up 1 base, with 8 bases separating them. This CDR3 is built from 13 residues. In DNA, the CDR3 is TGTGCCAGCAGTGGTAGGGGGAACACTGAAGCTTTCTTT. Translated, it gives CASSGRGNTEAFF.

V gene TRBV7-2 combines with J gene TRBJ2-3; 14 bases are a match to TRBD2. The V gene end was trimmed by 4 bases and the J gene end by 3 bases; junction bases not matched to a gene: 6. Germline V CDR1 and CDR2: SGHTA, FQGNSA. This CDR3 has 17 amino acids. The CDR3 nucleotides read TGTGCCAGCAGCTCCTGGACTAGCGGGAGGACAACAGATACGCAGTATTTT. Translated: CASSSWTSGRTTDTQYF.

The rearrangement uses TRBV5-1 and TRBJ1-1; TRBD1 matches 7 bases. The CDR3 spans 14 residues. V lost 4 bases and J lost 0; bases outside the gene matches: 3. Germline loops: CDR1 SGHRS, CDR2 YFSETQ. CDR3 nucleotides: TGCGCCAGCAGCCCCGGACAGGTGAACACTGAAGCTTTCTTT. As protein: CASSPGQVNTEAFF.

In this sample, this clone turned up once. V usage is TRBV29-1 and J usage is TRBJ1-4, with D tentatively TRBD1 (6 bases). V dropped 4 bases and J dropped 8 bases, with 14 bases sitting between them. This CDR3 spans 13 amino acids. The V gene's germline CDR1 is SQVTM and CDR2 ANQGSEA. CDR3 bases: TGCAGCGTTGTAGGACAGTATGGCGAAAAACTGTTTTTT. Translated: CSVVGQYGEKLFF.